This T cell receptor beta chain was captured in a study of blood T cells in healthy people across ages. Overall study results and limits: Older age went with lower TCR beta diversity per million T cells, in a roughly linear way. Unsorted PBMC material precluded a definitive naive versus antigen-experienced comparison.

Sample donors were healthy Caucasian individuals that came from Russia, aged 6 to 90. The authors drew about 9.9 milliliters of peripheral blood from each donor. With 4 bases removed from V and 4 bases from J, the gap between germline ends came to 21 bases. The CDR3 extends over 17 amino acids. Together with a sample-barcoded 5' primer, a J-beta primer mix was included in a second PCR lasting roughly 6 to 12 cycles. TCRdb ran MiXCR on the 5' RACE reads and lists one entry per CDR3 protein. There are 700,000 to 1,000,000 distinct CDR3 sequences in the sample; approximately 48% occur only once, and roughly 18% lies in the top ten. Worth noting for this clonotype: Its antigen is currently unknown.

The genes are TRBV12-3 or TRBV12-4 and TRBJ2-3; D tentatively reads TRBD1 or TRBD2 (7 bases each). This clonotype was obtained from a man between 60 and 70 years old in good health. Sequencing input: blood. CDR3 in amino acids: CASSSEQGRGGADTQYF. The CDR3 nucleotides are TGTGCCAGCAGTTCCGAACAGGGGCGCGGGGGCGCAGATACGCAGTATTTT.